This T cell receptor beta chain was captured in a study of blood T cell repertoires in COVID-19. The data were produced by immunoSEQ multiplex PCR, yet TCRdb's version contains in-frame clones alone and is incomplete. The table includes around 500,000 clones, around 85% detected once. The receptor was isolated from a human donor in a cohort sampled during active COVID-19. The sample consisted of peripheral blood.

CDR3 sequence (DNA): TGCGCCAGCAGCTTGGCTAGTCTAACCTACGAGCAGTACTTC. Its translation is CASSLASLTYEQYF. The chain couples TRBV5-1 to TRBJ2-7; D remains unclear. CDR1 is SGHRS and CDR2 is YFSETQ in the germline V gene. The CDR3 has 14 amino acids. The V gene lost 0 bases and the J gene lost 2 bases, with 9 bases spanning the gap.